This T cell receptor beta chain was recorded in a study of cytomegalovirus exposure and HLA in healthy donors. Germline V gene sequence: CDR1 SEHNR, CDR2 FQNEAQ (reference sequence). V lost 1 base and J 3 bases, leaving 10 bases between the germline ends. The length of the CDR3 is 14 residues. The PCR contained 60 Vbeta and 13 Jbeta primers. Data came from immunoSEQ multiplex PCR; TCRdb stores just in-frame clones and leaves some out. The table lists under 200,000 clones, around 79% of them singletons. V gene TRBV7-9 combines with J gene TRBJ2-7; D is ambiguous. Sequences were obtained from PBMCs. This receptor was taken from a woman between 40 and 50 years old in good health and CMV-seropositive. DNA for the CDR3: TGTGCCAGCAGCTTAGATCCAGGATTCTACGAGCAGTACTTC. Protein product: CASSLDPGFYEQYF. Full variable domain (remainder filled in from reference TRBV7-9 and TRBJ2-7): DTGVSQNPRHKITKRGQNVTFRCDPISEHNRLYWYRQTLGQGPEFLTYFQNEAQLEKSRLLSDRFSAERPKGSFSTLEIQRTEQGDSAMYLCASSLDPGFYEQYFGPGTRLTVT.